These 27 T cell receptor beta chains were all obtained from the same sample, sequenced in a study of T cell responses to AZD1222 COVID-19 vaccine. The repertoire was sequenced with immunoSEQ multiplex PCR; TCRdb's copy has only in-frame clones and lacks some. The data contain 250,000 to 300,000 clones, 94% of them singletons. The material was peripheral blood, obtained 28 days after the second AZD1222 dose. Receptors were obtained from an adult who received the AZD1222 COVID-19 vaccine.

This clone was seen once. The chain is built from TRBV5-6 and TRBJ2-1, with D possibly TRBD1 on 5 matching bases. Germline V gives CDR1 SGHDT, CDR2 YYEEEE. This CDR3 contains 14 residues. V gave up 4 bases and J gave up 8 bases, with 16 bases separating them. CDR3 nucleotides: TGTGCCAGCAGCCTCCCGCGAAGGGGCCATGAGCAGTTCTTC. This gives the protein CASSLPRRGHEQFF. Full variable domain (missing parts from reference TRBV5-6 and TRBJ2-1): DAGVTQSPTHLIKTRGQQVTLRCSPKSGHDTVSWYQQALGQGPQFIFQYYEEEERQRGNFPDRFSGHQFPNYSSELNVNALLLGDSALYLCASSLPRRGHEQFFGPGTRLTVL.

The rearrangement links TRBV15 to TRBJ1-2; the D is unclear. This CDR3 contains 13 residues. V lost 4 bases and J 2 bases, leaving 8 bases between the germline ends. Germline V lookup: CDR1 LNHNV, CDR2 YYDKDF (reference sequence). The CDR3 region has the DNA TGTGCCACCAGCAAAGACCTAAACTATGGCTACACCTTC. Amino acids: CATSKDLNYGYTF.

V is TRBV29-1 and J is TRBJ2-1, with 15 nucleotides matching TRBD2. Germline CDR1 reads SQVTM; CDR2 reads ANQGSEA. V was pared by 3 bases and J by 5 bases, with 5 bases of the junction left unmatched. The CDR3 is made up of 16 amino acids. The CDR3 reads CSVDGTSGRINNEQFF. The DNA for the CDR3 is TGCAGCGTTGATGGGACTAGCGGGAGGATAAACAATGAGCAGTTCTTC.

The V and J genes are TRBV19 and TRBJ1-5; maybe TRBD1 (5 bases). Germline assignment: CDR1 LNHDA and CDR2 SQIVND (reference sequence). This CDR3 has 15 amino acids. V was shortened by 8 bases and J by 6 bases, with 20 bases between the two germline ends. CDR3 nucleotides: TGTGCCAGTTCCACCAGCGGAGGGGCGGGTCAGCCCCAGCATTTT. It yields the protein CASSTSGGAGQPQHF.

The chain joins TRBV18 to TRBJ1-5, with a possible D match to TRBD1 (6 bases). The germline V gene has CDR1 KGHSH and CDR2 LQKENI. V shed 5 bases and J shed 0 bases, with 8 bases lying between them. This CDR3 spans 14 amino acids. CDR3 region: CASSGQNSNQPQHF. In DNA form, the CDR3 reads TGTGCCAGCTCAGGACAGAATAGCAATCAGCCCCAGCATTTT.

A single count supports this clone. The CDR3 DNA reads TGTGCCAGCAGTAGGAACCTGCAAGAGACCCAGTACTTC. It encodes CASSRNLQETQYF. This rearrangement joins TRBV2 to TRBJ2-5; D gene unclear. Germline V gene data show CDR1 as SNHLY and CDR2 as FYNNEI. Deletions cut 5 bases from V and 2 bases from J, with 9 bases between. The length of the CDR3 is 13 residues.

The chain carries TRBV5-6 and TRBJ1-5; D is unresolved. The germline V gene has CDR1 SGHDT and CDR2 YYEEEE. V dropped 4 bases and J dropped 2 bases, with 10 bases sitting between them. CDR3 length: 14 amino acids. For the CDR3, the DNA is TGTGCCAGCAGCCGGCGGGGTGGCAATCAGCCCCAGCATTTT. Protein sequence: CASSRRGGNQPQHF.

The V gene is TRBV7-8, the J gene TRBJ1-5; D is unclear. V gave up 7 bases and J gave up 7 bases, with 20 bases separating them. Germline V lookup: CDR1 SGHVS, CDR2 FQNEAQ. The CDR3 runs to 15 residues. The CDR3 nucleotides read TGTGCCAGCACCCAGTATCCACATGTCACGCAGCCCCAGCATTTT. Its translation is CASTQYPHVTQPQHF.

The V and J genes are TRBV11-2 and TRBJ1-4; TRBD1 aligns across 9 bases. The V segment lost 5 bases and the J segment 3 bases; nucleotides outside the gene matches: 16. This CDR3 is 19 amino acids long. Germline V CDR1 and CDR2: SGHAT, FQNNGV. The chain's CDR3 is CASSRRARTGAGSNEKLFF. The DNA for the CDR3 is TGTGCCAGCAGCAGAAGGGCCCGGACAGGGGCCGGTTCTAATGAAAAACTGTTTTTT.

The rearrangement joins TRBV12-5 to TRBJ2-1; TRBD2 matches at 8 bases. The CDR3 has 14 amino acids. V trimming: 4 bases; J trimming: 8 bases; junction bases outside the gene matches: 7. Germline CDR1 is LGHNT and CDR2 is FRNRAP. CDR3 residues: CASGSTTSADEQFF. CDR3 DNA sequence: TGTGCTAGTGGTTCCACGACTAGCGCGGATGAGCAGTTCTTC. The complete variable domain, with remaining parts taken from reference TRBV12-5 and TRBJ2-1, reads DARVTQTPRHKVTEMGQEVTMRCQPILGHNTVFWYRQTMMQGLELLAYFRNRAPLDDSGMPKDRFSAEMPDATLATLKIQPSEPRDSAVYFCASGSTTSADEQFFGPGTRLTVL.

The rearrangement links TRBV19 to TRBJ2-1; D is uncertain. CDR1 and CDR2 (germline): LNHDA, SQIVND (reference sequence). This CDR3 comprises 12 residues. Trimming cost V 7 bases and J 9 bases, with 13 bases left between them. CDR3 loop: CASMGARGEQFF. As DNA, the CDR3 is TGTGCCAGTATGGGTGCGCGAGGTGAGCAGTTCTTC.

The V gene is TRBV28, the J gene TRBJ1-1; maybe TRBD1 (6 bases). Germline CDR1 is MDHEN and CDR2 is SYDVKM. The length of the CDR3 is 10 residues. Trimming removed 11 bases at V and 8 bases at J, with 12 bases between. This chain's CDR3 is CAARGTEAFF. The CDR3 nucleotides read TGTGCCGCCAGGGGCACCGAAGCTTTCTTT.

The V call is TRBV5-1, the J call TRBJ2-5, with 11 bases fitting TRBD2. Germline V gene lookup returns CDR1 SGHRS and CDR2 YFSETQ. The CDR3 length is 16 residues. V trimming: 0 bases; J trimming: 4 bases; junction bases outside the gene matches: 5. The CDR3 bases are TGCGCCAGCAGCTTGGCCGGGACTAGCGGAGCAGAGACCCAGTACTTC. Amino acids: CASSLAGTSGAETQYF.

This rearrangement joins TRBV24-1 to TRBJ1-2; a possible D gene is TRBD1 (5 bases). V was pared by 1 base and J by 8 bases, with 13 bases between. CDR1 and CDR2 (germline): KGHDR, SFDVKD. There are 14 residues in the CDR3. The CDR3, as DNA: TGTGCCACCAGTGATTTAGGAGGGGAGGAGGGCTACACCTTC. Amino acids: CATSDLGGEEGYTF.

V usage is TRBV5-5 and J usage is TRBJ1-6; D is possibly TRBD1 (5 bases). The germline V and J ends were trimmed by 4 bases and 7 bases, with 15 bases remaining between them. Germline loops: CDR1 SGHKS, CDR2 YYEKEE (reference sequence). The CDR3 is 15 residues long. CDR3: CASSTSDSRNSPLHF. CDR3 DNA sequence: TGTGCCAGCAGCACCTCCGACAGTCGGAATTCACCCCTCCACTTT.

This clone has a handful of counts. The chain joins TRBV7-2 to TRBJ2-1, with TRBD2 matching 7 bases. CDR3 size: 15 residues. In germline, CDR1 is SGHTA, CDR2 FQGNSA. V trimming: 5 bases; J trimming: 8 bases; junction bases outside the gene matches: 12. The CDR3 nucleotides are TGTGCCAGCAGCCATAGCGGGTCCGTCAGGGATGAGCAGTTCTTC. This sequence encodes CASSHSGSVRDEQFF.

V is TRBV5-4 and J is TRBJ2-1, with 10 bases aligning to TRBD1. V was pared by 3 bases and J by 9 bases, with 6 bases of the junction left unmatched. Germline V gene lookup returns CDR1 SGHNT and CDR2 YYREEE (reference sequence). The CDR3 runs to 14 residues. CDR3 amino acids: CASSSGTGAGEQFF. CDR3 bases: TGTGCCAGCAGCTCCGGGACAGGGGCAGGTGAGCAGTTCTTC.

The V call is TRBV30, the J call TRBJ1-2; D gene uncertain. Germline-derived CDR1 and CDR2 are GTSNPN and SVGIG (reference sequence). V was cut by 4 bases and J by 5 bases, with 8 bases left in between. The CDR3 runs 11 residues. Here the CDR3 DNA reads TGTGCCTGGACGGAGCTTTATGGCTACACCTTC. Its protein product is CAWTELYGYTF.

The rearrangement links TRBV6-2 or TRBV6-3 to TRBJ2-7; TRBD2 agrees at 9 bases. Germline loops: CDR1 MNHEY, CDR2 SVGEGT. The CDR3 has 14 residues. V lost 6 bases and J lost 8; bases outside the gene matches: 11. CDR3 coding DNA: TGTGCCAGCAGCCTCGCTATAGCGGGAGCGAAGCAGTACTTC. Translation gives CASSLAIAGAKQYF.

The chain links TRBV5-4 to TRBJ1-1, with 7 nucleotides matching TRBD1. The germline gives CDR1 SGHNT, CDR2 YYREEE (reference sequence). The V gene end was trimmed by 4 bases and the J gene end by 3 bases; junction bases not matched to a gene: 9. The CDR3 spans 15 residues. CDR3 DNA sequence: TGTGCCAGCAGCCCCACAGGGGTAAGGGACACTGAAGCTTTCTTT. Its protein product is CASSPTGVRDTEAFF.

The chain links TRBV11-2 to TRBJ2-2; 10 bases line up with TRBD1. Germline loops: CDR1 SGHAT, CDR2 FQNNGV. V gave up 2 bases and J gave up 6 bases; unmatched junction bases: 6. The CDR3 sequence is 16 residues long. This CDR3 reads CASSLRGTGVSGELFF. The CDR3 DNA reads as TGTGCCAGCAGCTTAAGGGGGACAGGGGTGTCCGGGGAGCTGTTTTTT.

This chain joins TRBV12-3 or TRBV12-4 and TRBJ2-7; D is perhaps TRBD1 (6 bases). V was shortened by 5 bases and J by 7 bases, with 15 bases between the two germline ends. CDR3 length equals 13 residues. CDR3 protein: CASSVTGFAEQYF. CDR3 in DNA: TGTGCCAGCAGTGTTACAGGGTTCGCTGAGCAGTACTTC.

The chain joins TRBV5-6 to TRBJ2-1; 12 bases fit TRBD1. Germline trimming cut 3 bases from V and 9 bases from J; bases unmatched to any gene: 4. The CDR3 extends over 14 amino acids. Per the germline V gene, CDR1 is SGHDT and CDR2 is YYEEEE. This CDR3 is CASSWGQGAGEQFF. In DNA form, the CDR3 reads TGTGCCAGCAGCTGGGGACAGGGGGCAGGTGAGCAGTTCTTC.

The chain joins TRBV6-2 or TRBV6-3 to TRBJ1-5; D uncertain. The V end was cut by 7 bases, the J end by 7 bases, with 8 bases between. Per germline, CDR1 MNHEY and CDR2 SVGEGT. The CDR3 is made up of 11 amino acids. The CDR3 nucleotides read TGTGCCAGCAACCCTTGGCAGCCCCAGCATTTT. As protein: CASNPWQPQHF.

This clone was counted only a few times. This rearrangement joins TRBV27 to TRBJ2-2; D is ambiguous. This CDR3 is built from 13 residues. The V end lost 3 bases, the J end lost 9 bases, and 11 bases lay between the germline ends. From germline, CDR1 is MNHEY and CDR2 SMNVEV (reference sequence). The CDR3 bases are TGTGCCAGCAGTTTGGAGAGATTTCGGGAGCTGTTTTTT. It yields the protein CASSLERFRELFF.

The chain has TRBV18 and TRBJ2-7, with D perhaps given as TRBD1 or TRBD2 (5 bases each). The CDR3 totals 15 residues. Germline CDR1 and CDR2: KGHSH and LQKENI. V was shortened by 3 bases and J by 4 bases, with 16 bases between the two germline ends. CDR3 sequence reads: CASSPVGDPGYEQYF. In nucleotides, the CDR3 is TGTGCCAGCTCACCGGTTGGGGACCCGGGATACGAGCAGTACTTC.

The V call is TRBV7-3, the J call TRBJ1-6; D remains unclear. The CDR3 sequence is 11 residues long. Germline V gene sequence: CDR1 SGHTA, CDR2 FQGTGA. V was pared by 7 bases and J by 11 bases, with 9 bases between. CDR3 coding DNA: TGTGCCAGCATGGGTGGTACACCCCTCCACTTT. It is translated as CASMGGTPLHF.